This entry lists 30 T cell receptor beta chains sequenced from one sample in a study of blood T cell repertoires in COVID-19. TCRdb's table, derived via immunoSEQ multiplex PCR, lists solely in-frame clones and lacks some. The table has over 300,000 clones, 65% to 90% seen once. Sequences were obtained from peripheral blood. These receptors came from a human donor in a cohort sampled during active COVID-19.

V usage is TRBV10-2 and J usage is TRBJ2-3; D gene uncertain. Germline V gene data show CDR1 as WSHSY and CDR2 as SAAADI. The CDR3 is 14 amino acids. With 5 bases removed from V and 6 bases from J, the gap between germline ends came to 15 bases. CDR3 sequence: CASSRLLSSDTQYF. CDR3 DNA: TGCGCCAGCAGTCGACTCCTCTCTTCCGATACGCAGTATTTT.

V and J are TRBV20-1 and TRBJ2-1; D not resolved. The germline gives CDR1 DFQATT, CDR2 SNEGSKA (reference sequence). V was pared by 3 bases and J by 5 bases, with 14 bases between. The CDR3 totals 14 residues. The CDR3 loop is CSASAVLRNNEQFF. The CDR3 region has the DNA TGCAGTGCTAGTGCTGTCCTAAGAAACAATGAGCAGTTCTTC.

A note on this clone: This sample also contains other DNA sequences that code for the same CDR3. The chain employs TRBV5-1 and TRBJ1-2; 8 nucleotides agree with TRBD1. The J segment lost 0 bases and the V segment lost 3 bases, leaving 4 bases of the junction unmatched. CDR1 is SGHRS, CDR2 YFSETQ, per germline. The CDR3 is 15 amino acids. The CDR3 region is CASSSGQGANYGYTF. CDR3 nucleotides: TGCGCCAGCAGCTCCGGACAGGGAGCTAACTATGGCTACACCTTC.

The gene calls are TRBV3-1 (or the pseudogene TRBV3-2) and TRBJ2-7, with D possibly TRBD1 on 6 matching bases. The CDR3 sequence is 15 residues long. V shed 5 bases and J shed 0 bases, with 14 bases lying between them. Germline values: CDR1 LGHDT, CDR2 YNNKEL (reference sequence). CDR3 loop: CASSYRQALSYEQYF. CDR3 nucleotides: TGTGCCAGCAGCTACCGACAGGCCCTCTCCTACGAGCAGTACTTC.

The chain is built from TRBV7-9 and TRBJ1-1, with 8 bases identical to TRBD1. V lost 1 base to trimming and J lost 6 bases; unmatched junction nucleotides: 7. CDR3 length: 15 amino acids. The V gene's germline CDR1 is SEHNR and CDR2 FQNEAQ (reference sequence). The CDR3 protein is CASSLGWTGHPEAFF. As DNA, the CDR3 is TGTGCCAGCAGCTTAGGGTGGACAGGGCACCCTGAAGCTTTCTTT. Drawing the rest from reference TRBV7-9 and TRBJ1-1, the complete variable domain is DTGVSQNPRHKITKRGQNVTFRCDPISEHNRLYWYRQTLGQGPEFLTYFQNEAQLEKSRLLSDRFSAERPKGSFSTLEIQRTEQGDSAMYLCASSLGWTGHPEAFFGQGTRLTVV.

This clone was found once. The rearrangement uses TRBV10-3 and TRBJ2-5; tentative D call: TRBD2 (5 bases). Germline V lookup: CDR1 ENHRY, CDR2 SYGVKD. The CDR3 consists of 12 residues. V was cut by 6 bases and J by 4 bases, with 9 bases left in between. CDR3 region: CAIRGRSETQYF. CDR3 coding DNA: TGTGCCATCAGAGGGAGATCAGAGACCCAGTACTTC.

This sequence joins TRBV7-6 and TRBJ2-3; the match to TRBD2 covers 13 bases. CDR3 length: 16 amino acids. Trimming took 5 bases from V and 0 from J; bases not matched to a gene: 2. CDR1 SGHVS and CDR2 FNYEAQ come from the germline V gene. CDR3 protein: CASSPGLAGSTDTQYF. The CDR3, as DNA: TGTGCCAGCAGCCCGGGACTAGCGGGGAGCACAGATACGCAGTATTTT. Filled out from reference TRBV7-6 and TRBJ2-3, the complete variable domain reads GAGVSQSPRYKVTKRGQDVALRCDPISGHVSLYWYRQALGQGPEFLTYFNYEAQQDKSGLPNDRFSAERPEGSISTLTIQRTEQRDSAMYRCASSPGLAGSTDTQYFGPGTRLTVL.

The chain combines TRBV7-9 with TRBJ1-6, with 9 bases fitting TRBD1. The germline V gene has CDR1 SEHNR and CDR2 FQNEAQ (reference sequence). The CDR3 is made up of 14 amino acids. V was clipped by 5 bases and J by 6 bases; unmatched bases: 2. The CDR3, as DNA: TGTGCCAGCAGCGTGGGACAGGGTAATTCACCCCTCCACTTT. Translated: CASSVGQGNSPLHF.

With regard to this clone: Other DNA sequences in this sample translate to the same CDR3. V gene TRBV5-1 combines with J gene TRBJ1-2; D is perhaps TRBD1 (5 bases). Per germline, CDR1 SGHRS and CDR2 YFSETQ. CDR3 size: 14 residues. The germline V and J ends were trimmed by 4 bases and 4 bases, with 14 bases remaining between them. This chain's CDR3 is CASSLGQGAYGYTF. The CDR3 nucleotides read TGCGCCAGCAGCCTGGGGCAGGGTGCCTATGGCTACACCTTC.

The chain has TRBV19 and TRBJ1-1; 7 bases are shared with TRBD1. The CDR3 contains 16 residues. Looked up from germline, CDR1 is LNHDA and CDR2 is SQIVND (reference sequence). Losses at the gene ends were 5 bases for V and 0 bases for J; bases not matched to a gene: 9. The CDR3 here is CASSPRGQSVNTEAFF. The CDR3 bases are TGTGCCAGTAGTCCTAGGGGACAGTCGGTGAACACTGAAGCTTTCTTT.

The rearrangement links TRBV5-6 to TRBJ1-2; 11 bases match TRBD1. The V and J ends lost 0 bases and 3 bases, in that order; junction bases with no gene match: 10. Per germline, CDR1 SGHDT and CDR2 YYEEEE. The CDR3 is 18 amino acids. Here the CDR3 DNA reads TGTGCCAGCAGCTTGGCCGGGACAGGGGGAGCATCGCACTATGGCTACACCTTC. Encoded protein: CASSLAGTGGASHYGYTF.

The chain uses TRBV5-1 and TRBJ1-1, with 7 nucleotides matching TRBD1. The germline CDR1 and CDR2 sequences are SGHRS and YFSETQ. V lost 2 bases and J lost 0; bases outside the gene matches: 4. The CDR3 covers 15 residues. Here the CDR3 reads CASSFGQALNTEAFF. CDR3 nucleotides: TGCGCCAGCAGCTTCGGACAGGCCTTGAACACTGAAGCTTTCTTT. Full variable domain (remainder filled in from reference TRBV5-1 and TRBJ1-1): KAGVTQTPRYLIKTRGQQVTLSCSPISGHRSVSWYQQTPGQGLQFLFEYFSETQRNKGNFPGRFSGRQFSNSRSEMNVSTLELGDSALYLCASSFGQALNTEAFFGQGTRLTVV.

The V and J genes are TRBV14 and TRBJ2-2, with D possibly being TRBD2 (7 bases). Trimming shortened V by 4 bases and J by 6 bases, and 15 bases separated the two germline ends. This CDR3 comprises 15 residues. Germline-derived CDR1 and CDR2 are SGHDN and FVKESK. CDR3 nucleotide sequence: TGTGCCAGCAGCCTCTCGCGGGGGCAGGCCGGGGAGCTGTTTTTT. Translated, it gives CASSLSRGQAGELFF.

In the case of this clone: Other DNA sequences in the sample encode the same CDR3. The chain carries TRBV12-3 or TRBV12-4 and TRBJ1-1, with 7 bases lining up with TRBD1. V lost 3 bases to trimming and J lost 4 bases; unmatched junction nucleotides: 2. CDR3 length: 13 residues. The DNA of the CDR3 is TGTGCCAGCAGTTTGTCAGGGGGCACTGAAGCTTTCTTT. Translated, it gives CASSLSGGTEAFF.

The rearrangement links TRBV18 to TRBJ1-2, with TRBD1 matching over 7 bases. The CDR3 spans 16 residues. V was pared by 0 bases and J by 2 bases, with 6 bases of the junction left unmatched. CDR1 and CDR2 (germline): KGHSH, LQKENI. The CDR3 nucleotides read TGTGCCAGCTCACCACCGGGGACAGCCGAAAACTATGGCTACACCTTC. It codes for CASSPPGTAENYGYTF.

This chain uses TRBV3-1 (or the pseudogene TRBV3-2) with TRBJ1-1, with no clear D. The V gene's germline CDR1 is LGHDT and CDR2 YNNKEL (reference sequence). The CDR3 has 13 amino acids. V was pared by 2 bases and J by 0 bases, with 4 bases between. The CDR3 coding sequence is TGTGCCAGCAGCCAACTAATGAACACTGAAGCTTTCTTT. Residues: CASSQLMNTEAFF.

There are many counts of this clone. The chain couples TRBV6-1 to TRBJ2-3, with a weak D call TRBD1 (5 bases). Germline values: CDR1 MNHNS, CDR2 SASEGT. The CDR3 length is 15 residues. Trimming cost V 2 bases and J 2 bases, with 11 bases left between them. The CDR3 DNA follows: TGTGCCAGCAGTGAATTGGGGCTTAACACAGATACGCAGTATTTT. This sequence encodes CASSELGLNTDTQYF.

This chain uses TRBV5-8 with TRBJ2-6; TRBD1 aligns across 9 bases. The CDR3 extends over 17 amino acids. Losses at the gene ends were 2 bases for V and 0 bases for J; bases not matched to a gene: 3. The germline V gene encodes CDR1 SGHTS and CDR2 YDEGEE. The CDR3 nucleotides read TGTGCCAGCAGCTTAGGGACAGGGAGCTCTGGGGCCAACGTCCTGACTTTC. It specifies CASSLGTGSSGANVLTF.

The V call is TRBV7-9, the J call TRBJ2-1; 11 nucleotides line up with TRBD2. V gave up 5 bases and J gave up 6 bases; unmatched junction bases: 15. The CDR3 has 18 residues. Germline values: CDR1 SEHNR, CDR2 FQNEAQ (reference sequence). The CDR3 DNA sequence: TGTGCCAGCAGCACCTCCGACGTACTAGCGGGAGCCTTCAATGAGCAGTTCTTC. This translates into CASSTSDVLAGAFNEQFF.

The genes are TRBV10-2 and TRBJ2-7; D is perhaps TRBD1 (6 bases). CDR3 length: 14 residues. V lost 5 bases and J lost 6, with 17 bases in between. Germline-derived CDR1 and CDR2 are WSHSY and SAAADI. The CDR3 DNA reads TGCGCCAGCAGTCCCCTCCGGGACACTTCCGAGCAGTACTTC. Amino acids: CASSPLRDTSEQYF.

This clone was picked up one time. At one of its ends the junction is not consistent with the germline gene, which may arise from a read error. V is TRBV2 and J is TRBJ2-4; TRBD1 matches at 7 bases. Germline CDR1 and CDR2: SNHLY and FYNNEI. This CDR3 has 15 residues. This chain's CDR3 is CASSEALLGRGRLNF. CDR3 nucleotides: TGTGCCAGCAGTGAAGCGCTTCTTGGTAGGGGGCGGTTGAACTTC.

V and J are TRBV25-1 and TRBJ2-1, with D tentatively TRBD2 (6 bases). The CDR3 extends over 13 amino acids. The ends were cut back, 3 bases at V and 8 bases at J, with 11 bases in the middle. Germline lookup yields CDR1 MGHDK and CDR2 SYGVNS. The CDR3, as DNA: TGTGCCAGCAGTGAGGGACTTTACCATGAGCAGTTCTTC. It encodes CASSEGLYHEQFF.

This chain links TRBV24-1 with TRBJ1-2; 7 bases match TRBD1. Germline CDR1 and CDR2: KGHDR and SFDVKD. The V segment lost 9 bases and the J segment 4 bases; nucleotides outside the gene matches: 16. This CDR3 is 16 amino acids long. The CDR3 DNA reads TGTGCCACCGCAGCTATTTCGGGACAGTTTAGCTATGGCTACACCTTC. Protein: CATAAISGQFSYGYTF.

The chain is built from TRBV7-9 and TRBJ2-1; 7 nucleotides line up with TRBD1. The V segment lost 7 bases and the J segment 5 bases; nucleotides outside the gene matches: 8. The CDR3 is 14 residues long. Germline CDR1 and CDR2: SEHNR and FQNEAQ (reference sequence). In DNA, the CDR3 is TGTGCCAGCAAACATCAGGGGGTTGACAATGAGCAGTTCTTC. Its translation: CASKHQGVDNEQFF.

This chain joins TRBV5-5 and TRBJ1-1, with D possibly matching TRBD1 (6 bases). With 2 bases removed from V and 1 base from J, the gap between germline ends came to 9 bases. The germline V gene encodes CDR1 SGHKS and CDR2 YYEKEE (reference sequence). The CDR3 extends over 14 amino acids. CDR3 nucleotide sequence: TGTGCCAGCAGCTTCTGGGACACGAACACTGAAGCTTTCTTT. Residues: CASSFWDTNTEAFF.

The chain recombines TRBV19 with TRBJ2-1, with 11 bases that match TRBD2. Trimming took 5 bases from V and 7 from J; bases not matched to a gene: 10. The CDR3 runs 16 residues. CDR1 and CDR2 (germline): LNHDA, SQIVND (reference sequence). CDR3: CASSPLAGGLENEQFF. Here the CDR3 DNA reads TGTGCCAGTAGTCCGTTAGCGGGGGGGCTGGAAAATGAGCAGTTCTTC.

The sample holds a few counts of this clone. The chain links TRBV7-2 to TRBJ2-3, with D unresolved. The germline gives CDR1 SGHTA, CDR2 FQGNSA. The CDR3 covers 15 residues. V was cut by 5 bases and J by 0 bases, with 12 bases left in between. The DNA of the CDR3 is TGTGCCAGCAGCCGTTCTAGTACTAGCACAGATACGCAGTATTTT. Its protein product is CASSRSSTSTDTQYF.

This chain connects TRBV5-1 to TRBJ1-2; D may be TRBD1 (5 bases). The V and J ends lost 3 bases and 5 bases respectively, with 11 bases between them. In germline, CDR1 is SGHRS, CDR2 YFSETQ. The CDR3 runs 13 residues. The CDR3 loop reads CASSWEQDYGYTF. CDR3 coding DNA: TGCGCCAGCAGCTGGGAACAGGATTATGGCTACACCTTC.

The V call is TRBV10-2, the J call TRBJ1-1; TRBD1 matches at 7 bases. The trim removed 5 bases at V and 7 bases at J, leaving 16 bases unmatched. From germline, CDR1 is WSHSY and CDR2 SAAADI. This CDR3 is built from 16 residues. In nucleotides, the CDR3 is TGCGCCAGCAGTTCCGGGACAGAGAAATCCAGTCATGAAGCTTTCTTT. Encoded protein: CASSSGTEKSSHEAFF.

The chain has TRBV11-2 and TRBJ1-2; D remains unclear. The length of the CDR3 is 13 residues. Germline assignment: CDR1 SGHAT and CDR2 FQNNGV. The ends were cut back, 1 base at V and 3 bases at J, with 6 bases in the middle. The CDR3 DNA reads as TGTGCCAGCAGCTTAGCCCGAGACTATGGCTACACCTTC. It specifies CASSLARDYGYTF.